This TCR beta chain was sequenced during a study of regulatory T cells in long-lasting Graves disease. HTBI primers from iRepertoire and Arm-PCR of CDR3 regions yielded the TCR beta libraries. In TCRdb, the multiplex PCR reads were re-called with MiXCR into one record per CDR3 protein. This sample carries 400,000 to 500,000 distinct CDR3 sequences, more than 13% of them seen once, and the ten largest clones take roughly a sixth. This clonotype was detected only a few times. Germline V gene sequence: CDR1 MNHEY, CDR2 SMNVEV (reference sequence). CDR3 length: 16 amino acids. The V end lost 4 bases, the J end lost 1 base, and 16 bases lay between the germline ends. Time point given: newly diagnosed GD, antithyroid drugs for less than 3 months. With RNA extracted from PBMCs as input, the TCR library was made. This sample was shared with a second study, whose subject was T cells in Graves' hyperthyroidism and ophthalmopathy.

V is TRBV27 and J is TRBJ1-1; D is possibly TRBD1 (5 bases). The clonotype comes from a woman aged 25 to 39 with Graves disease. The sequencing here drew on peripheral blood mononuclear cells (PBMCs), taken at new diagnosis, from a patient treated with antithyroid drugs. The DNA for the CDR3 is TGTGCCAGCAGTTGGGCCAGGGTGACGCGGAACACTGAAGCTTTCTTT. This gives the protein CASSWARVTRNTEAFF.